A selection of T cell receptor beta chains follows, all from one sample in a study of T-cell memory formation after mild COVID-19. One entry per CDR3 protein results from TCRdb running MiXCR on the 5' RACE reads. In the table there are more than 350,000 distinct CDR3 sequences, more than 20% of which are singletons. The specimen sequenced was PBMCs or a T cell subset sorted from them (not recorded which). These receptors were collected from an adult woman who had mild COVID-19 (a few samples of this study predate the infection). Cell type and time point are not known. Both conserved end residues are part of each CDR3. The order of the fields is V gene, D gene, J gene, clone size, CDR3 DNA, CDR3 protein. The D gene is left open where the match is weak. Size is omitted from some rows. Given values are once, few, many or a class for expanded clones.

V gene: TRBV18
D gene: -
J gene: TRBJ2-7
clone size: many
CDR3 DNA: TGTGCCAGCTCACCACCCAAACATCCCTACGAGCAGTACTTC
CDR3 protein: CASSPPKHPYEQYF

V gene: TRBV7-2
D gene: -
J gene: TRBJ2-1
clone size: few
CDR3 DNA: TGTGCCAGCAGCCGAGGAAATCAGCTAGGACCCTACAATGAGCAGTTCTTC
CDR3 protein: CASSRGNQLGPYNEQFF

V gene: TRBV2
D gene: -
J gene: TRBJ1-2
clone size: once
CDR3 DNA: TGTGCCAGCAGTCTGTTCAAGGATCCGGGACCTGGGAACTATGGCTACACCTTC
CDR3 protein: CASSLFKDPGPGNYGYTF

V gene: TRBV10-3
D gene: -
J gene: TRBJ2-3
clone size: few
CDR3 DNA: TGTGCCATCAGCCCCCAAGCTAGCGGCACAGATACGCAGTATTTT
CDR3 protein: CAISPQASGTDTQYF

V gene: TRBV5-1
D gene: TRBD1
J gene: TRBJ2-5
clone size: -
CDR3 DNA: TGCGCCAGCAGCTCCGGACAGGGGGTGGCCCAGTACTTC
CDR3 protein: CASSSGQGVAQYF

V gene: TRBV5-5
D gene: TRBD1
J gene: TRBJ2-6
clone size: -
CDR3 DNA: TGTGCCAGCAGCAAAGCGCCGGGACAGGGGGCTTTCGGGGCCAACGTCCTGACTTTC
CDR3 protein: CASSKAPGQGAFGANVLTF

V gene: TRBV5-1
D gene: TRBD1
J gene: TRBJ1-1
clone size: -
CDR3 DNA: TGCGCCAGCAGGGCCGGGACAGTGAACACTGAAGCTTTCTTT
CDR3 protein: CASRAGTVNTEAFF

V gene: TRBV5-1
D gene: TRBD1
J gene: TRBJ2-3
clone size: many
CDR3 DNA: TGTGCCAGCAGCTCCCAGGGGGCAAGGACAGATACGCAGTATTTT
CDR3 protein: CASSSQGARTDTQYF

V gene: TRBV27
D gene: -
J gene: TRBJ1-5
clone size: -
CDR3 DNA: TGTGCCAGCAGTTTCGCAGTTAGCAATCAGCCCCAGCATTTT
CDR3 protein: CASSFAVSNQPQHF

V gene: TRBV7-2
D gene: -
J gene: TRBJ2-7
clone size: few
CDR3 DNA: TGTGCCAGCAGCTTACAGGGGAAGTACTTC
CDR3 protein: CASSLQGKYF

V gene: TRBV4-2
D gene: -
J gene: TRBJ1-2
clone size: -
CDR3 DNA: TGTGCCAGCAGCCAGTCACCAGGGGCCGCTAGCTATGGCTACACCTTC
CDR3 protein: CASSQSPGAASYGYTF

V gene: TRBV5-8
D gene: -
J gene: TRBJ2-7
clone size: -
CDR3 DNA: TGTGCCAGCAGCTTGTGGGGAGCTCCCTACGAGCAGTACTTC
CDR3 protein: CASSLWGAPYEQYF

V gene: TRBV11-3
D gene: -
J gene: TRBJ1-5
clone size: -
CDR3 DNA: TGTGCCAGCAGCTTAGATCGAGGGGCTCTCCAGCATTTT
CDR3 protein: CASSLDRGALQHF

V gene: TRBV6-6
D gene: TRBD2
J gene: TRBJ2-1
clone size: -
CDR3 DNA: TGTGCCAGCAGGGGGGGGACTAGCGGATATTACAATGAGCAGTTCTTC
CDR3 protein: CASRGGTSGYYNEQFF

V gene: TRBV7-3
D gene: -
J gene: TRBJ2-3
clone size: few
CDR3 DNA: TGTGCCAGCAGCTTAAGTAGGGAAGATACGCAGTATTTT
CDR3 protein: CASSLSREDTQYF

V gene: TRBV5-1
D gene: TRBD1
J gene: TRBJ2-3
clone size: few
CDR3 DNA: TGCGCCAGCAGCTTACGGACAGGAACAGATACGCAGTATTTT
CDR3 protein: CASSLRTGTDTQYF

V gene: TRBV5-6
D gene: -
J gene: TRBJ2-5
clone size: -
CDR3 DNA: TGTGCCAGCAGCTTATCGACATTTCAAGAGACCCAGTACTTC
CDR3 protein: CASSLSTFQETQYF

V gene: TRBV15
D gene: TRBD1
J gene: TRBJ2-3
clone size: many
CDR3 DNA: TGTGCCACCAGAGGGACAGGGCCCACAGACACGCAGTATTTT
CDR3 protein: CATRGTGPTDTQYF

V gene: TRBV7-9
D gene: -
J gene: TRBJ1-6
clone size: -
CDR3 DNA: TGTGCCAGCAGGCCTCATAGGGAGCATTCACCCCTCCACTTT
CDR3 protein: CASRPHREHSPLHF

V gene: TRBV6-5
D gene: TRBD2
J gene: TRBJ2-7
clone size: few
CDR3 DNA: TGTGCCAGCAGTTACGGGAGGGCCCCCTACGAGCAGTACTTC
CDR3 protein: CASSYGRAPYEQYF

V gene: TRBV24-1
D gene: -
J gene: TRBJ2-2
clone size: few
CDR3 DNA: TGTGCCACCAGTGCTGGGGAGCTGTTTTTT
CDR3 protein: CATSAGELFF

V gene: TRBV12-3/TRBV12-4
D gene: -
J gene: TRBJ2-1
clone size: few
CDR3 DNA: TGTGCCAGCACCGACTACTTCGACTCCTACAATGAGCAGTTCTTC
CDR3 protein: CASTDYFDSYNEQFF

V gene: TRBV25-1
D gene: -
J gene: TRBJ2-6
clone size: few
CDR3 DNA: TGTGCCAGCAGTGACGAACAGGGAGAGGCTGGGGCCAACGTCCTGACTTTC
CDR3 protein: CASSDEQGEAGANVLTF

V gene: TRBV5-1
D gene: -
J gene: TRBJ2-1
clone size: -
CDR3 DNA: TGCGCCAGCACCCCACTATCCCCTAACAATGAGCAGTTCTTC
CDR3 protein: CASTPLSPNNEQFF

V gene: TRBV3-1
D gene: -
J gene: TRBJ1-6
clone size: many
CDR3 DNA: TGTGCCAGCAGCCAAGCGGCCAGCAGGGGATCGAATTCACCCCTCCACTTT
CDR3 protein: CASSQAASRGSNSPLHF

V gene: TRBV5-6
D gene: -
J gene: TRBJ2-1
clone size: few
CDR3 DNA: TGTGCCAGCAGCTCCCTCTCCGGGCCCAGCTCCTACAATGAGCAGTTCTTC
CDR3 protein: CASSSLSGPSSYNEQFF

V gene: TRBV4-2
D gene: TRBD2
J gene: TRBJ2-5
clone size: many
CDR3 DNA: TGTGCCAGCAGCCAGGGGGTATGGCTAGCGGGGGCCCGAACTACACAAGAGACCCAGTACTTC
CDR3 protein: CASSQGVWLAGARTTQETQYF

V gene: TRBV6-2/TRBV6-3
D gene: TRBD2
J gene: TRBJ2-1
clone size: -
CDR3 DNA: TGTGCCAGCAGTTACCCGAGCGGGAGTGTTGAGCAGTTCTTC
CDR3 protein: CASSYPSGSVEQFF

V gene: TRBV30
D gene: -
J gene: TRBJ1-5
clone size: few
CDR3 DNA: TGTGCCTGGAGCCTCGGGCAGTGGAGCAATCAGCCCCAGCATTTT
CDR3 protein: CAWSLGQWSNQPQHF

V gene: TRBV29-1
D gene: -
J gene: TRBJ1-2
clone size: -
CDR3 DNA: TGCAGCGTTGAGGTCAGCTATGGCTACACCTTC
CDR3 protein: CSVEVSYGYTF

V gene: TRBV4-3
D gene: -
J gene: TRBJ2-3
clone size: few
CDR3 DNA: TGCGCCAGCAGCCAAGGCTGGCGTCCCACAGATACGCAGTATTTT
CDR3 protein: CASSQGWRPTDTQYF

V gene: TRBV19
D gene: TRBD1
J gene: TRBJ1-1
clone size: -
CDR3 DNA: TGTGCCAGTAGTCCGACAGGGGTAGAAGTGAACACTGAAGCTTTCTTT
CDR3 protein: CASSPTGVEVNTEAFF

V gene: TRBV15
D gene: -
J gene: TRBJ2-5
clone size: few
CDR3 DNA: TGTGCCACCAGCAGAGATCTTTTGGAGACCCAGTACTTC
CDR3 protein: CATSRDLLETQYF

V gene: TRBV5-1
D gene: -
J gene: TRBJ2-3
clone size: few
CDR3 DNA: TGCGCCAGCAGCTTGGCACTATCGGGACTTTCAACAGATACGCAGTATTTT
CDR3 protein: CASSLALSGLSTDTQYF

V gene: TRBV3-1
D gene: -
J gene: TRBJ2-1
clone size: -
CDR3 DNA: TGTGCCAGCAGCCAAGATTGGAAGCGTGAGCAGTTCTTC
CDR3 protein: CASSQDWKREQFF

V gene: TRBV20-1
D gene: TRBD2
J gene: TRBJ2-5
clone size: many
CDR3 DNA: TGCAGTGCCACCGGACTAGCGGGGGCCCAAGAGACCCAGTACTTC
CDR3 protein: CSATGLAGAQETQYF

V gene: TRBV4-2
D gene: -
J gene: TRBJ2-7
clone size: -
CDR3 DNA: TGTGCCAGCAGCCAAGAGGAGGGGGCTATGGGCTACGAGCAGTACTTC
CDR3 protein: CASSQEEGAMGYEQYF

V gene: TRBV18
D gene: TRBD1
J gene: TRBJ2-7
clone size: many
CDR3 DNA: TGTGCCAGCTCAGCCGACAGGGGTCACTCCTACGAGCAGTACTTC
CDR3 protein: CASSADRGHSYEQYF

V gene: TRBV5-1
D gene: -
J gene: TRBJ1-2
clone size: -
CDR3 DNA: TGCGCCAGCAGCTTATCGTCGCGCTATGGCTACACCTTC
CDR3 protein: CASSLSSRYGYTF

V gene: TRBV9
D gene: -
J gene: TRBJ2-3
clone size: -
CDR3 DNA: TGTGCCAGCAGCGTAGGACAGGGACTAAGCACAGATACGCAGTATTTT
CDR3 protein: CASSVGQGLSTDTQYF

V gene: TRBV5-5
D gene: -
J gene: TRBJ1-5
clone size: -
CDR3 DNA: TGTGCCAGCAGCTTGGAGTATACCCCCAAGCCCCAGCATTTT
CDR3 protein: CASSLEYTPKPQHF

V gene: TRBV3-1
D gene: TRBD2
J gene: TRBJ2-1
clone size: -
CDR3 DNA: TGTGCCAGCAGCCGATTGACAACTGGCGCAACTAGCGGAGCTTACAATGAGCAGTTCTTC
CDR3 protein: CASSRLTTGATSGAYNEQFF